These 16 T cell receptor beta chains share one sample of origin, sequenced in a study of shared clonotypes between healthy human individuals. Measured with immunoSEQ multiplex PCR; TCRdb has only the in-frame clones, and not every one. This sample carries about 2.4 million clones, over 85% of them seen once, and the ten largest clones take 0.35% to 0.45%. The sample taken for sequencing was naive CD4+ T cells from PBMCs. The subset is: CD45RA+ positively selected. All receptors derive from a man aged 18 to 29 in good health. Some clones in this sample may be carry-over from other donors' samples.

In this sample, this clone turned up a few times. V usage is TRBV5-4 and J usage is TRBJ2-4; the D gene could be TRBD1 or TRBD2 (5 bases each). V lost 2 bases to trimming and J lost 6 bases, with 12 bases between them. This CDR3 contains 14 residues. Germline loops: CDR1 SGHNT, CDR2 YYREEE (reference sequence). The CDR3 spells CASSFPGAGNIQYF. CDR3 coding DNA: TGTGCCAGCAGCTTTCCCGGGGCGGGAAACATTCAGTACTTC.

In its sample, this clone was seen once. The chain joins TRBV15 to TRBJ2-5; TRBD2 matches 10 bases. V was pared by 0 bases and J by 0 bases, with 4 bases of the junction left unmatched. In germline, CDR1 is LNHNV, CDR2 YYDKDF (reference sequence). The CDR3 runs to 17 residues. The CDR3 DNA follows: TGTGCCACCAGCAGAGACTCTAGCGGGGGAAACCAAGAGACCCAGTACTTC. Translating it yields CATSRDSSGGNQETQYF. The complete variable domain, with remaining parts taken from reference TRBV15 and TRBJ2-5, reads DAMVIQNPRYQVTQFGKPVTLSCSQTLNHNVMYWYQQKSSQAPKLLFHYYDKDFNNEADTPDNFQSRRPNTSFCFLDIRSPGLGDTAMYLCATSRDSSGGNQETQYFGPGTRLLVL.

V is TRBV6-1 and J is TRBJ1-5; D is undetermined. The CDR3 runs 15 residues. The germline CDR1 and CDR2 sequences are MNHNS and SASEGT. The V gene lost 0 bases and the J gene lost 6 bases, with 12 bases spanning the gap. The CDR3 protein is CASSEAHSSRQPQHF. CDR3 sequence (DNA): TGTGCCAGCAGTGAAGCTCACTCCAGTCGTCAGCCCCAGCATTTT.

The chain joins TRBV7-6 to TRBJ2-7, with D perhaps assigned TRBD1 or TRBD2 (5 bases each). Trimming left V 5 bases short and J 3 bases short, with 14 bases between. Germline V gene data show CDR1 as SGHVS and CDR2 as FNYEAQ. The CDR3 spans 14 residues. The CDR3 nucleotides are TGTGCCAGCAGCCACCGATGGGGGATCTACGAGCAGTACTTC. It codes for CASSHRWGIYEQYF.

About this clone itself: Other DNA sequences in the same sample also yield this CDR3. CDR3 protein: CASSPGRISYEQYF. The CDR3 DNA is TGTGCCAGCTCACCGGGACGGATCTCCTACGAGCAGTACTTC. The rearrangement links TRBV18 to TRBJ2-7; D is possibly TRBD1 or TRBD2 (5 bases each). Germline values: CDR1 KGHSH, CDR2 LQKENI. V was cut by 3 bases and J by 0 bases, with 9 bases left in between. The CDR3 contains 14 residues.

This chain connects TRBV5-4 to TRBJ2-3; TRBD2 is a possible D gene (5 bases). Germline V lookup: CDR1 SGHNT, CDR2 YYREEE (reference sequence). This CDR3 is 14 amino acids long. V lost 4 bases to trimming and J lost 1 base, with 10 bases between them. The CDR3: CASSPGVGTDTQYF. DNA of the CDR3: TGTGCCAGCAGCCCCGGGGTGGGCACAGATACGCAGTATTTT.

The rearrangement links TRBV5-4 to TRBJ2-1; 10 bases map to TRBD2. Germline V lookup: CDR1 SGHNT, CDR2 YYREEE (reference sequence). V dropped 10 bases and J dropped 6; count of bases not matched to a gene: 13. This CDR3 is 15 amino acids long. The CDR3: CAGGTGTSVINEQFF. Here the CDR3 DNA reads TGTGCCGGAGGGACCGGGACTAGCGTAATCAATGAGCAGTTCTTC.

A word on this clone: This sample includes further DNA sequences coding for the same CDR3. This chain links TRBV5-1 with TRBJ1-2, with 9 bases fitting TRBD1. The J segment lost 3 bases and the V segment lost 4 bases, leaving 4 bases of the junction unmatched. Germline V gene data show CDR1 as SGHRS and CDR2 as YFSETQ. This CDR3 spans 14 amino acids. The CDR3 loop reads CASSSTGGDYGYTF. The CDR3 nucleotides are TGCGCCAGCAGCAGCACAGGGGGCGACTATGGCTACACCTTC.

Regarding this clone: Other DNA sequences in this sample translate to the same CDR3. The CDR3 DNA is TGTGCCAGCAGCTTGGGACTATTTACAGATACGCAGTATTTT. It encodes CASSLGLFTDTQYF. The V call is TRBV11-2, the J call TRBJ2-3; 7 nucleotides line up with TRBD2. V lost 3 bases and J lost 3; bases outside the gene matches: 3. Germline assignment: CDR1 SGHAT and CDR2 FQNNGV. This CDR3 comprises 14 residues.

There are a few counts of this clone. CDR3 protein: CASSLLNRASGYTF. In nucleotides, the CDR3 is TGTGCCAGCAGTTTATTAAACAGGGCGAGTGGCTACACCTTC. The chain has TRBV28 and TRBJ1-2, with D possibly TRBD1 on 6 matching bases. V dropped 1 base and J dropped 7 bases, with 13 bases sitting between them. This CDR3 is built from 14 residues. From germline, CDR1 is MDHEN and CDR2 SYDVKM.

The rearrangement joins TRBV9 to TRBJ1-1; 7 nucleotides match TRBD1. Germline loops: CDR1 SGDLS, CDR2 YYNGEE. The CDR3 length is 16 residues. V gave up 0 bases and J gave up 4 bases; unmatched junction bases: 9. The CDR3 DNA sequence: TGTGCCAGCAGCGTAGCTCCGCAGGGGGGGTCCACTGAAGCTTTCTTT. This sequence encodes CASSVAPQGGSTEAFF.

As to this clone: Different DNA sequences within this sample yield the same CDR3. The rearrangement links TRBV28 to TRBJ1-2; 8 nucleotides align to TRBD1. V was pared by 6 bases and J by 8 bases, with 8 bases of the junction left unmatched. This CDR3 contains 13 residues. CDR1 and CDR2 from the germline V gene are MDHEN and SYDVKM. CDR3 DNA: TGTGCCAGCAGCCCCGGACAGGGAGGCGGCTACACCTTC. This translates into CASSPGQGGGYTF.

The genes are TRBV6-1 and TRBJ2-1; TRBD2 matches at 8 bases. The germline CDR1 and CDR2 sequences are MNHNS and SASEGT. This CDR3 is 14 amino acids long. The trim removed 7 bases at V and 7 bases at J, leaving 9 bases unmatched. This CDR3 is CASTTGLVGNEQFF. DNA of the CDR3: TGTGCCAGCACCACGGGACTAGTCGGTAATGAGCAGTTCTTC.

This chain links TRBV29-1 with TRBJ2-2; 7 bases line up with TRBD2. The J segment lost 7 bases and the V segment lost 4 bases, leaving 6 bases of the junction unmatched. Per germline, CDR1 SQVTM and CDR2 ANQGSEA. CDR3 length: 13 residues. In nucleotides, the CDR3 is TGCAGCGTTGGGGCGGGAGTGGGCGGGGAGCTGTTTTTT. Encoded protein: CSVGAGVGGELFF.

This chain uses TRBV11-2 with TRBJ2-7; TRBD1 agrees at 8 bases. The V gene end was trimmed by 1 base and the J gene end by 1 base; junction bases not matched to a gene: 6. The CDR3 is made up of 16 amino acids. The germline V gene has CDR1 SGHAT and CDR2 FQNNGV. CDR3 bases: TGTGCCAGCAGCTTAGTCCCCGGACAGGGTTCCTACGAGCAGTACTTC. It specifies CASSLVPGQGSYEQYF.

V is TRBV7-3 and J is TRBJ2-7, with 7 bases that match TRBD1. V shed 2 bases and J 4 bases; nucleotides not matched to a gene: 8. The germline V gene encodes CDR1 SGHTA and CDR2 FQGTGA. This CDR3 comprises 15 residues. This CDR3 reads CASSLWDSHGYEQYF. CDR3 coding DNA: TGTGCCAGCAGCTTATGGGACAGTCACGGATACGAGCAGTACTTC.